This TCR beta chain appears in the sequencing data of a study of breast tumors, draining lymph nodes, adjacent tissues. Study results and limitations: Luminal-like breast cancer showed significantly greater tumor-nontumor repertoire similarity than basal-like breast cancer did.

By sample fraction, this clonotype is medium-sized. Its antigen remains unknown. Each CDR3 protein is one row after TCRdb ran MiXCR on the multiplex PCR reads. The data hold 150,000 to 200,000 distinct CDR3 sequences, with 30% to 35% observed a single time. Axillary draining lymph nodes of breast cancer patients supplied the node samples. V trimming: 5 bases; J trimming: 7 bases; junction bases outside the gene matches: 10. Germline CDR1 is SNHLY and CDR2 is FYNNEI. The CDR3 runs 16 residues. The chain is built from TRBV2 and TRBJ1-6; 8 bases are a match to TRBD1. Sequencing was done on a sample of axillary lymph node tissue. The source is a female donor with breast cancer. Some clones in this sample may be carry-over from other donors' samples. CDR3 in DNA: TGTGCCAGCAGTCCGGACAGGGTTTCCCCAAATTCACCCCTCCACTTT. Translated, it gives CASSPDRVSPNSPLHF.